Shown below are 9 T cell receptor beta chains from a single sample sequenced in a study of regulatory T cells in long-lasting Graves disease. Arm-PCR of CDR3 regions with iRepertoire HTBI primers generated TCR beta libraries. In TCRdb, the multiplex PCR reads were re-called with MiXCR into one record per CDR3 protein. This table has 510,000 or so distinct CDR3 sequences, around 12% appearing once. As for time point: newly diagnosed GD, antithyroid drugs for less than 3 months. Isolated PBMC RNA provided the starting material for the TCR library. These sequences were also reported in another study, on T cells in Graves' hyperthyroidism and ophthalmopathy.

Sequences were derived from peripheral blood mononuclear cells (PBMCs), sampled at new diagnosis, from a patient treated with antithyroid drugs. These receptors originate from a woman under 40 with Graves disease.

The gene calls are TRBV24-1 and TRBJ2-6; perhaps TRBD1 as D (6 bases). CDR3 length equals 15 residues. The germline gives CDR1 KGHDR, CDR2 SFDVKD. Trimming removed 6 bases at V and 3 bases at J, with 11 bases between. The CDR3 sequence is CATSWSGVGANVLTF. The CDR3 DNA is TGTGCCACCAGTTGGTCAGGGGTTGGGGCCAACGTCCTGACTTTC.

The V gene is TRBV2, the J gene TRBJ2-1, with no clear D. Germline CDR1 SNHLY, CDR2 FYNNEI. Trimming shortened V by 7 bases and J by 1 base, and 11 bases separated the two germline ends. This CDR3 spans 14 amino acids. The CDR3 sequence is CASTPRPSYNEQFF. The CDR3 DNA is TGTGCCAGCACCCCTCGGCCATCCTACAATGAGCAGTTCTTC.

This clonotype was observed at least ten times. The V call is TRBV11-2, the J call TRBJ1-2; tentatively, D is TRBD1 (6 bases). The CDR3 contains 15 residues. Trimming took off 3 bases at V and 4 bases at J, with 15 bases between the two ends. Germline V gene sequence: CDR1 SGHAT, CDR2 FQNNGV. CDR3 sequence reads: CASSFAPGAAYGYTF. CDR3 bases: TGTGCCAGCAGCTTCGCGCCGGGGGCTGCCTATGGCTACACCTTC.

V and J are TRBV27 and TRBJ1-2; D remains ambiguous. Trimming took 7 bases from V and 2 from J, leaving 5 bases between them. The length of the CDR3 is 11 residues. CDR1 is MNHEY, CDR2 SMNVEV, per germline (reference sequence). The CDR3 here is CASKSNYGYTF. In nucleotides, the CDR3 is TGTGCCAGCAAGTCGAACTATGGCTACACCTTC.

This clonotype was picked up many times. J is TRBJ1-3 and V is TRBV6-5; the D gene is possibly TRBD1 (5 bases). V dropped 0 bases and J dropped 0 bases, with 9 bases sitting between them. Looked up from germline, CDR1 is MNHEY and CDR2 is SVGAGI. This CDR3 has 16 residues. This CDR3 reads CASSYSRQSSGNTIYF. In DNA form, the CDR3 reads TGTGCCAGCAGTTACTCGAGACAGAGCTCTGGAAACACCATATATTTT.

This clonotype occurred many times. The chain couples TRBV7-8 to TRBJ1-3, with D tentatively TRBD1 (5 bases). Trimming removed 3 bases at V and 0 bases at J, with 15 bases between. Germline assignment: CDR1 SGHVS and CDR2 FQNEAQ. This CDR3 is built from 17 residues. The CDR3 nucleotides read TGTGCCAGCAGCTTGGGGACTCTGAGCCTCTCTGGAAACACCATATATTTT. This translates into CASSLGTLSLSGNTIYF. Full variable domain (rest looked up from reference TRBV7-8 and TRBJ1-3): GAGVSQSPRYKVAKRGQDVALRCDPISGHVSLFWYQQALGQGPEFLTYFQNEAQLDKSGLPSDRFFAERPEGSVSTLKIQRTQQEDSAVYLCASSLGTLSLSGNTIYFGEGSWLTVV.

This clonotype was picked up a small number of times. This rearrangement joins TRBV5-4 to TRBJ2-2, with 9 bases fitting TRBD2. Trimming took 3 bases from V and 6 from J; bases not matched to a gene: 6. In germline, CDR1 is SGHNT, CDR2 YYREEE (reference sequence). CDR3 length: 15 amino acids. CDR3 in DNA: TGTGCCAGCAGCTCTAGCGGGAATGTCGCCGGGGAGCTGTTTTTT. Its protein is CASSSSGNVAGELFF.

The rearrangement joins TRBV19 to TRBJ1-2; D remains unclear. Trimming stripped 5 bases from V and 4 bases from J, with 14 bases between. Germline lookup yields CDR1 LNHDA and CDR2 SQIVND (reference sequence). This CDR3 has 14 residues. The CDR3 loop is CASSAGRWIYGYTF. CDR3 DNA sequence: TGTGCCAGTAGTGCTGGACGGTGGATCTATGGCTACACCTTC. The whole variable domain, remainder taken from reference TRBV19 and TRBJ1-2, is DGGITQSPKYLFRKEGQNVTLSCEQNLNHDAMYWYRQDPGQGLRLIYYSQIVNDFQKGDIAEGYSVSREKKESFPLTVTSAQKNPTAFYLCASSAGRWIYGYTFGSGTRLTVV.

In this sample, this clonotype turned up a few times. This sequence joins TRBV4-1 and TRBJ1-2; D gene ambiguous. V was shortened by 2 bases and J by 8 bases, with 21 bases between the two germline ends. From germline, CDR1 is MGHRA and CDR2 YSYEKL. The CDR3 is 16 residues long. CDR3 DNA: TGCGCCAGCAGCCAATTAGTAGTCTCTCTGCCGGGCGGCTACACCTTC. Translated: CASSQLVVSLPGGYTF.